Below, one TCR beta chain is given with its context. Antigen: not known. The genes and germline here are from mouse. The missing CDR3 end, 1 residue past where the read stops, is filled in from the germline J gene. The time point is: mouse harvest day 7 after allogeneic transplant. Each mouse received 10^7 T-cell-depleted marrow cells plus 10^6 splenic CD5+ T cells by tail vein. Mice had MHC-mismatched B6 into BALB/c GVHD, sampled day 7 or 14. There are 15 residues in the CDR3. CDR1 and CDR2 from the germline V gene are SGHDT and FRDEAV. Trimming took 5 bases from V and 1 from J; bases not matched to a gene: 4. This sample was included in a study of tissue T cells after allogeneic stem cell transplantation. Study-wide results and caveats: Only a limited share of tissue TCRs appeared in blood or spleen. Within patients, tissue anatomy strongly shaped TCR repertoire composition. Shared clones across patients were few; motif clustering revealed tissue-specific shared signatures.

Data came from immunoSEQ multiplex PCR; TCRdb stores just in-frame clones and leaves some out. Of thousands of clones listed, around 50% were seen once; the top ten hold roughly an eighth. The sequencing sample was made of lymph node tissue. The J gene is TRBJ1-3, the V gene TRBV14; 9 bases match TRBD1. The TCR was taken from a female BALB/c mouse given C57BL/6 T cells with graft-versus-host disease after an allogeneic hematopoietic cell transplant. This CDR3 reads CASRVGTGSGNTLYF. The part of the CDR3 DNA that was read is TGTGCCAGCAGGGTGGGGACAGGGTCTGGAAATACGCTCTAT.